This T cell receptor beta chain appears in the sequencing data of a study of OX40 agonist ivuxolimab in advanced cancers. Using immunoSEQ multiplex PCR, the repertoire was profiled, and TCRdb retains in-frame clones only, with some absent. The sample holds approximately 70,000 clones; 80% to 90% are singletons and the top ten take over 2.5%. The CDR3 loop spans 15 amino acids. In germline, CDR1 is SGHNT, CDR2 YYREEE (reference sequence). J gave up 5 bases and V 5 bases, and 10 bases lay outside the gene matches. Points on this clone: Its antigen is still unknown.

General study points: Which antigen the expanded peripheral T cells recognized is unknown.

This TCR was recovered from an adult with an advanced solid tumor such as melanoma, head and neck, liver or kidney cancer. This sequence joins TRBV5-4 and TRBJ2-5, with TRBD1 matching 9 bases. The starting material was CD4+ or CD8+ T cells sorted from blood, obtained in a trial of the OX40 agonist ivuxolimab. The DNA for the CDR3 is TGTGCCAGCAGAATCTGGGACAGGGTTTCCGAGACCCAGTACTTC. Translating gives CASRIWDRVSETQYF.